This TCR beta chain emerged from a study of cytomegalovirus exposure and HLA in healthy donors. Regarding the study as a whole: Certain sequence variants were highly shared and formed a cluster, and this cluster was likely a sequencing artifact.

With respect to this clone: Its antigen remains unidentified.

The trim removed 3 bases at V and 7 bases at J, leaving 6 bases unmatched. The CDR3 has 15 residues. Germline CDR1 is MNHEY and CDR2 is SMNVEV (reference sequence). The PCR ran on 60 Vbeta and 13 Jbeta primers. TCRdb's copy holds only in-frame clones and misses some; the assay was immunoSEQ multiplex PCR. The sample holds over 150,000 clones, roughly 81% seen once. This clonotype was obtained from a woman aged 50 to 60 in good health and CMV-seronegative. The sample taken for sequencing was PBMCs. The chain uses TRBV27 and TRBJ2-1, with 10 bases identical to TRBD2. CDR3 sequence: CASSFASGGGNEQFF. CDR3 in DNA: TGTGCCAGCAGTTTCGCTAGCGGGGGTGGAAATGAGCAGTTCTTC.